One and the same sample provided the 9 T cell receptor beta chains below, sequenced in a study of T-cell memory formation after mild COVID-19. In TCRdb, the 5' RACE reads were re-called with MiXCR into one record per CDR3 protein. The sample has 470,000 or so distinct CDR3 sequences; roughly 18% are singletons. The sample consisted of PBMCs or a T cell subset sorted from them (not recorded which). The receptor source for this set is an adult woman who had mild COVID-19 (a few samples of this study predate the infection). Cell type and time point are not known.

J is TRBJ2-7 and V is TRBV10-3; D ambiguous. The CDR3 is made up of 14 amino acids. The ends were cut back, 10 bases at V and 4 bases at J, with 20 bases in the middle. From germline, CDR1 is ENHRY and CDR2 SYGVKD. The CDR3 protein is CATLLSTSSYEQYF. The CDR3 nucleotides read TGTGCCACCCTCCTTTCGACCTCCTCTTACGAGCAGTACTTC.

The J gene is TRBJ2-3, the V gene TRBV20-1; D perhaps matches TRBD1 (5 bases). The CDR3 runs 15 residues. From germline, CDR1 is DFQATT and CDR2 SNEGSKA (reference sequence). V lost 5 bases and J lost 4, with 19 bases in between. The CDR3 region is CSAGPWGIRSDTQYF. CDR3 sequence (DNA): TGCAGTGCTGGCCCCTGGGGCATTCGGTCAGATACGCAGTATTTT.

The table lists this clonotype with many counts. The chain recombines TRBV7-2 with TRBJ2-7; 12 nucleotides align to TRBD2. The CDR3 extends over 15 amino acids. Losses at the gene ends were 6 bases for V and 0 bases for J; bases not matched to a gene: 3. From germline, CDR1 is SGHTA and CDR2 FQGNSA. The CDR3 loop is CASSGLAGNSYEQYF. In DNA form, the CDR3 reads TGTGCCAGCAGTGGACTAGCGGGAAACTCCTACGAGCAGTACTTC.

This chain connects TRBV9 to TRBJ1-2; 8 bases align to TRBD1. The V segment lost 0 bases and the J segment 8 bases; nucleotides outside the gene matches: 9. The germline V gene has CDR1 SGDLS and CDR2 YYNGEE. The CDR3 is 15 amino acids. The CDR3 sequence is CASSVGPKQGDGYTF. Written as DNA, the CDR3 is TGTGCCAGCAGCGTAGGACCAAAACAGGGGGACGGCTACACCTTC.

CDR3 sequence (DNA): TGTGCCAGCAGCGTGGACGGTCTCTTGGGGGAGCTGTTTTTT. This codes for CASSVDGLLGELFF. The chain uses TRBV9 and TRBJ2-2; D gene uncertain. The CDR3 covers 14 residues. In germline, CDR1 is SGDLS, CDR2 YYNGEE. The ends were cut back, 2 bases at V and 8 bases at J, with 13 bases in the middle.

The chain employs TRBV4-1 and TRBJ1-4, with 8 bases aligning to TRBD1. V trimming: 0 bases; J trimming: 3 bases; junction bases outside the gene matches: 3. The CDR3 totals 16 residues. CDR1 and CDR2 (germline): MGHRA, YSYEKL. CDR3 DNA: TGCGCCAGCAGCCAAGAAAGACAGGGGCCTAATGAAAAACTGTTTTTT. This gives the protein CASSQERQGPNEKLFF.

The table lists this clonotype with a few counts. The rearrangement uses TRBV4-2 and TRBJ2-7; 11 positions match TRBD2. The CDR3 extends over 17 amino acids. J lost 1 base, V lost 0 bases, and 5 bases had no gene match. Germline V CDR1 and CDR2: LGHNA, YNFKEQ. The CDR3 region has the DNA TGTGCCAGCAGCCAAGAGCCGGGACTAGCGGATTCCTACGAGCAGTACTTC. The encoded protein is CASSQEPGLADSYEQYF.

The V call is TRBV20-1, the J call TRBJ2-1; no clear D gene. Per the germline V gene, CDR1 is DFQATT and CDR2 is SNEGSKA (reference sequence). The CDR3 loop spans 14 amino acids. V lost 6 bases to trimming and J lost 9 bases, with 21 bases between them. As DNA, the CDR3 is TGCAGTGCCCTCTTAGTGGACGGAACAGTTGAGCAGTTCTTC. It encodes CSALLVDGTVEQFF.

This clonotype appeared a few times. This chain connects TRBV7-9 to TRBJ2-3; 11 nucleotides agree with TRBD2. The CDR3 runs 15 residues. Looked up from germline, CDR1 is SEHNR and CDR2 is FQNEAQ (reference sequence). The V gene end was trimmed by 5 bases and the J gene end by 5 bases; junction bases not matched to a gene: 6. The CDR3 reads CASSLTSGSLDTQYF. CDR3 sequence (DNA): TGTGCCAGCAGCCTCACTAGCGGGAGTCTAGATACGCAGTATTTT. The complete variable domain, with remaining parts taken from reference TRBV7-9 and TRBJ2-3, reads DTGVSQNPRHKITKRGQNVTFRCDPISEHNRLYWYRQTLGQGPEFLTYFQNEAQLEKSRLLSDRFSAERPKGSFSTLEIQRTEQGDSAMYLCASSLTSGSLDTQYFGPGTRLTVL.